The rows below give T cell receptor beta chains drawn from one sample of a study of T cell repertoires in cytomegalovirus infection. A single record per CDR3 protein comes from TCRdb applying MiXCR to the reads. The sample includes about 260,000 distinct CDR3 sequences, around 13% seen only once; the top ten take about 8.7%. The sample was PBMCs. The source is a human donor in good health (CMV status not recorded). Some clones in this sample may be carry-over from other donors' samples. CDR3s include the opening cysteine and the closing phenylalanine or tryptophan. D genes are given only for firm matches. Clone sizes are given selectively: once, few, many, or a class where the clone is expanded.

D gene	V gene	J gene	clone size	CDR3 DNA	CDR3 protein
TRBD1	TRBV6-2/TRBV6-3	TRBJ2-7	many	TGTGCCAGCAGAGAGACAGGGACCGGCAACGAGCAGTACTTC	CASRETGTGNEQYF
-	TRBV6-6	TRBJ2-3	few	TGTGCCAGCAGTTACTCGAGGCGGGGTACGCAGTATTTT	CASSYSRRGTQYF
TRBD1	TRBV7-2	TRBJ2-2	few	TGTGCCAGCAGCCCACGGACAGGGGCTAACAGTAACACCGGGGAGCTGTTTTTT	CASSPRTGANSNTGELFF
-	TRBV20-1	TRBJ2-7	-	TGCAGTGCTAGAGTCCGGGGGAGCTACTACGAGCAGTACTTC	CSARVRGSYYEQYF
TRBD2	TRBV20-1	TRBJ2-7	many	TGCAGTGCTAGAGGAGAAGCGGGAGACTCCTACGAGCAGTACTTC	CSARGEAGDSYEQYF
TRBD1	TRBV12-3/TRBV12-4	TRBJ1-5	-	TGTGCCAGCAGTAGACAGGGAGTAAGCCAGCATTTT	CASSRQGVSQHF
TRBD2	TRBV7-2	TRBJ2-7	many	TGTGCCAGCAGGGCGGGAGGGCCGTACGAGCAGTACTTC	CASRAGGPYEQYF
TRBD1	TRBV7-9	TRBJ1-4	many	TGTGCCAGCAGCCGGACAGGTGGGGAAAAACTGTTTTTT	CASSRTGGEKLFF
TRBD1	TRBV7-9	TRBJ2-2	-	TGTGCCAGCTGGGACAGCGAGAACACCGGGGAGCTGTTTTTT	CASWDSENTGELFF
-	TRBV7-9	TRBJ1-1	many	TGTGCCAGCAGCCCCGGACGACTTGATTTGAACACTGAAGCTTTCTTT	CASSPGRLDLNTEAFF
-	TRBV29-1	TRBJ1-6	-	TGCAGCGACAGTCGACAGGATGCGTATTCACCCCTCCACTTT	CSDSRQDAYSPLHF
TRBD1	TRBV5-1	TRBJ2-1	few	TGCGCCAGCAGCGGACAGGGGGTTCTGAGCGAGCAGTTCTTC	CASSGQGVLSEQFF
-	TRBV7-2	TRBJ2-7	many	TGTGCCAGCAGCTCTGGGGGGCGCTACTACGAGCAGTACTTC	CASSSGGRYYEQYF
TRBD1	TRBV28	TRBJ1-4	-	TGTGCCAGCTGGGTTGGACAGGGGGTTGAAAAACTGTTTTTT	CASWVGQGVEKLFF
TRBD2	TRBV29-1	TRBJ2-5	-	TGCAGCGTTGGACTAGCGGAGTACCAAGAGACCCAGTACTTC	CSVGLAEYQETQYF
-	TRBV28	TRBJ2-1	few	TGTGCCAGCAGCTGGGGTAACTCGGTGTACAATGAGCAGTTCTTC	CASSWGNSVYNEQFF
-	TRBV20-1	TRBJ2-7	few	TGCAGTGCCAAAGGACCCACCTACGAGCAGTACTTC	CSAKGPTYEQYF
-	TRBV7-2	TRBJ2-1	many	TGTGCCAGCACCTGGGGGGGGGGGCTCTACAATGAGCAGTTCTTC	CASTWGGGLYNEQFF
TRBD1	TRBV15	TRBJ2-3	few	TGTGCCACCAGCGCCGAGAGGGGACAGAGCACAGATACGCAGTATTTT	CATSAERGQSTDTQYF
TRBD1	TRBV6-1	TRBJ1-2	many	TGTGCCAGCAGTGAAGAGATCAGGGGGCTCTATGGCTACACCTTC	CASSEEIRGLYGYTF
-	TRBV28	TRBJ1-1	-	TGTGCCAGCAGTCTTGACAGCTGGAACACTGAAGCTTTCTTT	CASSLDSWNTEAFF
-	TRBV7-2	TRBJ2-1	medium-sized	TGTGCCAGCAGTTCCTCAAGCGGTAATGAGCAGTTCTTC	CASSSSSGNEQFF
-	TRBV5-1	TRBJ1-1	-	TGCGCCAGCAGCTGGGGTGGACCCTCTGAAGCTTTCTTT	CASSWGGPSEAFF
-	TRBV12-3/TRBV12-4	TRBJ1-1	many	TGTGCCAGCAGCAGGACCGTGAACACTGAAGCTTTCTTT	CASSRTVNTEAFF
TRBD1	TRBV7-8	TRBJ1-2	many	TGTGCCAGCAGCGTTACAGGGGGGGCTAACTATGGCTACACCTTC	CASSVTGGANYGYTF
TRBD2	TRBV12-5	TRBJ2-2	-	TGTGCTAGTGGTTTAAAGGGACTAGCGGGAGGGAAATACACCGGGGAGCTGTTTTTT	CASGLKGLAGGKYTGELFF
-	TRBV5-6	TRBJ1-1	-	TGTGCCAGCAGCACCATAGCACAGGAGGGGACTGAAGCTTTCTTT	CASSTIAQEGTEAFF
-	TRBV4-2	TRBJ2-1	-	TGTGCCAGCAGCCCCCCCACCCTCAGGGATGAGCAGTTCTTC	CASSPPTLRDEQFF
-	TRBV24-1	TRBJ1-5	-	TGTGCCACCAGTCCCACTTTTGATCAGCCCCAGCATTTT	CATSPTFDQPQHF
-	TRBV20-1	TRBJ2-3	-	TGCAGTGTTCGGACGGACGGAGCCACAGATACGCAGTATTTT	CSVRTDGATDTQYF
-	TRBV15	TRBJ2-3	-	TGTGCCACCAGGCGGGGGACAGGAAAAGATACGCAGTATTTT	CATRRGTGKDTQYF
TRBD1	TRBV7-3	TRBJ1-1	-	TGTGCCAGCAGCTTGGGGACAGGGTTTCAGGGAGCTTTCTTT	CASSLGTGFQGAFF
-	TRBV10-3	TRBJ1-2	many	TGTGCCATCAGTGAGTCGGGTCAGGCCTATGGCTACACCTTC	CAISESGQAYGYTF
TRBD1	TRBV7-2	TRBJ1-1	many	TGTGCCAGCAGTCAGACGGACAGGGGCACTGAAGCTTTCTTT	CASSQTDRGTEAFF
-	TRBV7-2	TRBJ2-5	many	TGTGCCAGCAGCCCCAGAGCCTGGCCCCAGTACTTC	CASSPRAWPQYF
-	TRBV7-3	TRBJ1-1	-	TGTGCCAGCAGCCTAACGGGGTCCGGAAACACTGAAGCTTTCTTT	CASSLTGSGNTEAFF
TRBD1	TRBV7-9	TRBJ1-2	many	TGTGCCAGCAGCCCCCTCGGGACAGGGCCCGCCGGCTACACCTTC	CASSPLGTGPAGYTF
TRBD2	TRBV9	TRBJ2-4	many	TGTGCCAGCAGCCCCAACGGGGGGGGAGCGGGGGAGACAAACATTCAGTACTTC	CASSPNGGGAGETNIQYF
TRBD1	TRBV6-2/TRBV6-3	TRBJ1-5	-	TGTGCCAGCAGCGGAAACAGGGGTAGAGGCAATCAGCCCCAGCATTTT	CASSGNRGRGNQPQHF
-	TRBV5-1	TRBJ1-1	few	TGCGCCAGCAGCTTGGTTTCGGCAGGGAGAGCTTTCTTT	CASSLVSAGRAFF
TRBD2	TRBV2	TRBJ2-2	-	TGTGCCAGCAGTGGGAGGGTAGCGGGGGGGCGGAACACCGGGGAGCTGTTTTTT	CASSGRVAGGRNTGELFF
-	TRBV6-2/TRBV6-3	TRBJ2-1	-	TGTGCCAGCAGCCCCGGGGGAAGCCATGAGCAGTTCTTC	CASSPGGSHEQFF
-	TRBV28	TRBJ1-4	few	TGTGCCAGCAGTTTTGGAGGGGGAGAGGAAAAACTGTTTTTT	CASSFGGGEEKLFF
-	TRBV7-8	TRBJ2-7	many	TGTGCCAGCAGCCCTAGCCGGGACATCTACGAGCAGTACTTC	CASSPSRDIYEQYF
TRBD1	TRBV20-1	TRBJ2-3	many	TGCAGTGCTAGAGACGGGACAGGGCCGTTTACGCAGTATTTT	CSARDGTGPFTQYF
TRBD1	TRBV5-1	TRBJ2-7	-	TGCGCCAGCAGCTGGGGACAGGGGAACCAGCAGTACTTC	CASSWGQGNQQYF
-	TRBV12-3/TRBV12-4	TRBJ2-7	many	TGTGCCAGCAGCTTAAACTACGAGCAGTACTTC	CASSLNYEQYF
-	TRBV20-1	TRBJ2-1	few	TGCAGTGCTAGCGGCGAATCCTACAATGAGCAGTTCTTC	CSASGESYNEQFF
TRBD1	TRBV28	TRBJ1-4	-	TGTGCCAGCAGTAACAGGGGTCCGGCTAATGAAAAACTGTTTTTT	CASSNRGPANEKLFF
-	TRBV7-8	TRBJ1-1	many	TGTGCCAGCAGCTTAGGGGCGGGGGGCACTGAAGCTTTCTTT	CASSLGAGGTEAFF
-	TRBV20-1	TRBJ1-4	few	TGCAGTGCCCCCGGACGGAATAATGAAAAACTGTTTTTT	CSAPGRNNEKLFF
-	TRBV4-1	TRBJ1-1	many	TGCGCCAGCAGCCAAGGAGAGACAGGCTACACTGAAGCTTTCTTT	CASSQGETGYTEAFF
TRBD1	TRBV12-3/TRBV12-4	TRBJ1-2	many	TGTGCCAGCAGTCCCCCCGGGACAGCCTATGGCTACACCTTC	CASSPPGTAYGYTF
TRBD1	TRBV7-6	TRBJ1-5	few	TGTGCCAGCAGCTCCACGGACAGGGACAATCAGCCCCAGCATTTT	CASSSTDRDNQPQHF
-	TRBV10-3	TRBJ1-4	-	TGTGCCGCACAGACAGGACCTAATGAAAAACTGTTTTTT	CAAQTGPNEKLFF
-	TRBV6-5	TRBJ2-4	few	TGTGCCAGCAGTTCCGCAGGGACGAGTAACATTCAGTACTTC	CASSSAGTSNIQYF
-	TRBV20-1	TRBJ2-5	-	TGCAGTGCTAGTTTGTCGCGAGGGGGTGAGACCCAGTACTTC	CSASLSRGGETQYF
TRBD2	TRBV5-1	TRBJ2-1	-	TGCGCCAGCAGCTCTGGGACTAGCGGGGGGCCCTGGAATGAGCAGTTCTTC	CASSSGTSGGPWNEQFF
TRBD1	TRBV20-1	TRBJ1-2	-	TGCAGTGCCCCTTACAGGGGGACTGGCTATGGCTACACCTTC	CSAPYRGTGYGYTF
TRBD2	TRBV12-3/TRBV12-4	TRBJ2-7	-	TGTGCCAGCAGTCGGGGACTAGCCTACGAGCAGTACTTC	CASSRGLAYEQYF